This entry describes one T cell receptor (beta chain). Its antigen is unknown. The record originates from a study of T cell repertoires in cytomegalovirus infection. Study-wide context: Based on public TCR beta signatures, there were indications of CMV infection and of a matching HLA type. Broader study findings: Clonotypes of TCR beta that were HLA-C-restricted and CMV-specific dominated the ex vivo response.

TCRdb reanalysed the reads using MiXCR and keeps one entry per CDR3 protein. The profile shows some 800,000 distinct CDR3 sequences, roughly 28% of them singletons. The CDR3 is 13 amino acids. Germline V gene lookup returns CDR1 DFQATT and CDR2 SNEGSKA (reference sequence). Trimming cost V 3 bases and J 4 bases; bases outside gene matches: 5. The chain couples TRBV20-1 to TRBJ1-2; 7 nucleotides match TRBD1. The sequence was obtained from a human donor in good health (CMV status not recorded). Some clones in this sample may be carry-over from other donors' samples. This sample comprised cultured CD8+ T cells from PBMCs, obtained from culture after CMV antigen stimulation. CDR3 in amino acids: CSASPGGIYGYTF. CDR3 coding DNA: TGCAGTGCTAGTCCAGGGGGAATCTATGGCTACACCTTC.